This record concerns one T cell receptor beta chain sequence. Antigen: not known. The data were taken from a study of T-cell memory formation after mild COVID-19. Study in general: Clustering of TCRs was largely donor specific. Whole-study findings and limits: Memory sampled before infection contained some responding clones, suggesting cross-reactive memory joined. Second-wave clones reaching peak frequency on day 37 lacked confirmed SARS-CoV-2 specificity.

V lost 6 bases and J lost 8; bases outside the gene matches: 3. The CDR3 covers 14 residues. Germline values: CDR1 MNHEY, CDR2 SVGAGI. 5'RACE primed at constant segments yielded TCR alpha and TCR beta cDNA libraries bearing sample barcodes and UMIs. A single record per CDR3 protein comes from TCRdb applying MiXCR to the 5' RACE reads. Among about 350,000 distinct CDR3 sequences, roughly an eighth were seen once, and the ten largest hold 20% to 25%. The J gene is TRBJ1-6, the V gene TRBV6-5; 11 nucleotides agree with TRBD1. The TCR was taken from a man younger than 35 who had mild COVID-19 (a few samples of this study predate the infection). Cell type and time point are not known. The sequenced material came from PBMCs or a T cell subset sorted from them (not recorded which). DNA for the CDR3: TGTGCCAGCAGGCCGGGACAGGGGGATTCACCCCTCCACTTT. This translates into CASRPGQGDSPLHF.